One and the same sample provided the 24 T cell receptor beta chains below, sequenced in a study of T cells expressing NK-cell markers. TCRdb re-called the 5' RACE reads; one entry per CDR3 protein, DNA not given. This sample's table has about 380,000 distinct CDR3 sequences. Sequenced sample: blood T cells: a sorted CD56 or NKG2C T cell subset, CD4+ or CD8+ T cells, or bulk PBMC T cells (not recorded which). These receptor sequences come from a man aged 18-75 years in good health.

The chain carries TRBV3-1 and TRBJ1-1. There are 13 residues in the CDR3. In germline, CDR1 is LGHDT, CDR2 YNNKEL (reference sequence). This CDR3 reads CASSQVQSVKAFF.

The CDR3 sequence is CASQTDDSSYEQYF. The J gene is TRBJ2-7, the V gene TRBV6-1. The CDR3 runs to 14 residues. Germline V gives CDR1 MNHNS, CDR2 SASEGT.

This chain uses TRBV5-1 with TRBJ1-5. This CDR3 spans 13 amino acids. Germline loops: CDR1 SGHRS, CDR2 YFSETQ. CDR3 protein: CASSSTVNQPQHF.

The rearrangement joins TRBV20-1 to TRBJ2-2. The CDR3 spans 16 residues. From germline, CDR1 is DFQATT and CDR2 SNEGSKA (reference sequence). CDR3 protein: CSARDPGLGNTGELFF.

The chain uses TRBV3-1 and TRBJ2-1; TCRdb's D call, TRBD2, is unchecked because there is no DNA. Per germline, CDR1 LGHDT and CDR2 YNNKEL (reference sequence). CDR3 length equals 15 residues. This CDR3 reads CASSQVAGGYNEQFF.

CDR3: CASSLVGQPLGAEAFF. V is TRBV5-1 and J is TRBJ1-1; as DNA is missing, the TRBD1 call by TCRdb cannot be tested. The CDR3 loop spans 16 amino acids. Germline-derived CDR1 and CDR2 are SGHRS and YFSETQ. Using reference TRBV5-1 and TRBJ1-1 for the parts outside the CDR3, the full variable domain is KAGVTQTPRYLIKTRGQQVTLSCSPISGHRSVSWYQQTPGQGLQFLFEYFSETQRNKGNFPGRFSGRQFSNSRSEMNVSTLELGDSALYLCASSLVGQPLGAEAFFGQGTRLTVV.

This chain connects TRBV20-1 to TRBJ2-1; TCRdb lists TRBD1, though no DNA is available to test this call. Germline V lookup: CDR1 DFQATT, CDR2 SNEGSKA (reference sequence). This CDR3 contains 16 residues. CDR3 region: CSATPAGARYRNEQFF.

The rearrangement uses TRBV20-1 and TRBJ1-2; TCRdb's D call of TRBD1 is untestable without DNA. CDR3 length: 15 amino acids. Germline CDR1 DFQATT, CDR2 SNEGSKA (reference sequence). The CDR3: CSASGGAQRVRGYTF.

The chain has TRBV5-5 and TRBJ1-3; absent DNA, TCRdb's TRBD1 call cannot be checked. Germline-derived CDR1 and CDR2 are SGHKS and YYEKEE (reference sequence). This CDR3 region has 17 residues. The CDR3 protein is CASSSMYGGTSGNTIYF.

The chain joins TRBV12-3 or TRBV12-4 to TRBJ2-2. CDR3 length: 13 residues. The CDR3 loop reads CASRPDFTGELFF.

The chain links TRBV4-2 to TRBJ2-7; TCRdb lists TRBD2, though no DNA is available to test this call. Looked up from germline, CDR1 is LGHNA and CDR2 is YNFKEQ. This CDR3 contains 13 residues. The CDR3 spells CASSRTENYEQYF.

The rearrangement uses TRBV5-1 and TRBJ2-2; TCRdb selects TRBD1, and the lack of DNA leaves this call unchecked. The CDR3 is made up of 16 amino acids. Germline CDR1 is SGHRS and CDR2 is YFSETQ. This chain's CDR3 is CASSLGNTGGHGELFF.

V is TRBV19 and J is TRBJ1-5. This CDR3 spans 12 amino acids. Germline V gene lookup returns CDR1 LNHDA and CDR2 SQIVND (reference sequence). CDR3 protein: CASGIRISPQHF.

The rearrangement links TRBV19 to TRBJ2-1; the TCRdb D gene call, TRBD2, has no DNA to confirm it. The germline CDR1 and CDR2 sequences are LNHDA and SQIVND (reference sequence). CDR3 length: 15 amino acids. The CDR3 sequence: CASSLRDPRFNEQFF.

The chain has TRBV12-3 or TRBV12-4 and TRBJ1-1. The CDR3 has 15 residues. The CDR3 reads CASSFGQWGLTEAFF.

This chain uses TRBV27 with TRBJ1-6. Per the germline V gene, CDR1 is MNHEY and CDR2 is SMNVEV (reference sequence). The length of the CDR3 is 16 residues. The CDR3 spells CASRITRSSYNSPLHF.

This chain joins TRBV20-1 and TRBJ2-7; TCRdb selects TRBD1, and the lack of DNA leaves this call unchecked. CDR3 length equals 15 residues. Germline assignment: CDR1 DFQATT and CDR2 SNEGSKA (reference sequence). The CDR3 spells CSARSGLYGSYEQYF.

V usage is TRBV5-1 and J usage is TRBJ2-4; the TRBD2 assignment by TCRdb is unverifiable without DNA. The CDR3 sequence is 14 residues long. Per the germline V gene, CDR1 is SGHRS and CDR2 is YFSETQ. The CDR3 region is CASSLEGPPNIQYF.

J is TRBJ1-1 and V is TRBV6-6; TCRdb reports TRBD1, a call that lacks DNA to check it against. The CDR3 extends over 13 amino acids. The germline V gene has CDR1 MNHNY and CDR2 SVGAGI (reference sequence). This CDR3 is CASSYNRDTEAFF.

V and J are TRBV6-1 and TRBJ2-7; TCRdb's D call of TRBD1 is untestable without DNA. Germline assignment: CDR1 MNHNS and CDR2 SASEGT. The CDR3 consists of 15 residues. The CDR3 protein is CASSRNGVGTYEQYF.

The rearrangement joins TRBV29-1 to TRBJ2-3. Germline V gives CDR1 SQVTM, CDR2 ANQGSEA. The CDR3 sequence is 16 residues long. The CDR3: CSVEGRTKASTDTQYF.

The chain joins TRBV7-9 to TRBJ1-1; the TRBD1 assignment by TCRdb is unverifiable without DNA. The germline CDR1 and CDR2 sequences are SEHNR and FQNEAQ (reference sequence). There are 16 residues in the CDR3. The CDR3 sequence: CASSLGGTGANTEAFF.

The J gene is TRBJ2-3, the V gene TRBV6-5. In germline, CDR1 is MNHEY, CDR2 SVGAGI. CDR3 length: 14 amino acids. The CDR3 loop reads CASSYRVDRDTQYF.

This chain links TRBV9 with TRBJ2-7. Germline CDR1 SGDLS, CDR2 YYNGEE. The CDR3 is 14 residues long. This CDR3 reads CASSVDFGAYEQYF.